This is a list of T cell receptor beta chains from one sample in a study of PD-1 blockade in classical Hodgkin lymphoma. Assay used: immunoSEQ multiplex PCR; TCRdb lists only in-frame clones, some missing. The data hold under 80,000 clones, with over 55% observed a single time. Specimen: peripheral blood mononuclear cells (PBMCs), collected before the second cycle of nivolumab. The receptors come from a human donor with classical Hodgkin lymphoma. Both conserved end residues are part of each CDR3. Each record gives: V gene, J gene, clone size, D gene, CDR3 DNA, CDR3 protein. The D gene is left open where the match is weak. Size tells how often a clone was seen (once, few, many) or the class of an expanded clone, and some rows leave it out.

TRBV7-2	TRBJ1-1	-	-	TGTGCCAGCAGCGAAGGAGGACGGGGTGAAGCTTTCTTT	CASSEGGRGEAFF
TRBV30	TRBJ1-1	-	TRBD1	TGTGCCTGGCGTCCGGGACAGGGGGCTCAAGCTTTCTTT	CAWRPGQGAQAFF
TRBV19	TRBJ1-4	-	TRBD1	TGTGCCAGTAGTATGAAACGACAGGGTTCGGAAAAACTGTTTTTT	CASSMKRQGSEKLFF
TRBV5-4	TRBJ2-4	-	TRBD1	TGTGCCAGCAGCCAAACCGGGACAGTAAACATTCAGTACTTC	CASSQTGTVNIQYF
TRBV18	TRBJ2-5	-	-	TGTGCCAGCTCACCACCAGTGGGAGAGACCCAGTACTTC	CASSPPVGETQYF
TRBV29-1	TRBJ1-1	few	-	TGCAGCGTTGTTCAGGGGACTATCGCTGAAGCTTTCTTT	CSVVQGTIAEAFF
TRBV5-1	TRBJ2-3	-	TRBD1	TGCGCCAGCAGCTTAGGACAGGGTACGCAGTATTTT	CASSLGQGTQYF
TRBV30	TRBJ1-6	-	-	TGTGCCTGGATCGAGGTTCGTCTTTCAAATAGCTCCTATAATTCACCCCTCCACTTT	CAWIEVRLSNSSYNSPLHF
TRBV28	TRBJ1-4	-	-	TGTGCCAGCACCTCTGGGGGAAATGAAAAACTGTTTTTT	CASTSGGNEKLFF
TRBV7-9	TRBJ1-1	-	TRBD1	TGTGCCAGCAGCTCCTTACAGGGGCCTTACACTGAAGCTTTCTTT	CASSSLQGPYTEAFF
TRBV30	TRBJ2-7	few	TRBD1	TGTGCCTGGAGTGTACGGGGACAGGGATACTTC	CAWSVRGQGYF
TRBV7-3	TRBJ2-3	-	-	TGTGCCAGCAGCCTCCTCGGGGCTAGCACAGATACGCAGTATTTT	CASSLLGASTDTQYF
TRBV7-6	TRBJ1-1	-	-	TGTGCCAGCAGCCCCCAGGGGCACACTGAAGCTTTCTTT	CASSPQGHTEAFF
TRBV11-2	TRBJ2-1	-	TRBD1	TGTGCCAGCAGCTTAGGGACAGGGGTCGGTGAGCAGTTCTTC	CASSLGTGVGEQFF
TRBV7-9	TRBJ2-1	-	TRBD1	TGTGCCAGCAGCCACCGGGACAGGGAGTACAATGAGCAGTTCTTC	CASSHRDREYNEQFF
TRBV27	TRBJ1-5	-	-	TGTGCCAGCAGTTTATCAGGCAATCAGCCCCAGCATTTT	CASSLSGNQPQHF
TRBV28	TRBJ2-7	once	-	TGTGCCAGCAGCCTCGCCTACGAGCAGTACTTC	CASSLAYEQYF
TRBV9	TRBJ2-7	-	TRBD2	TGTGCCAGCAGTGCAGGACTAGCGGGAGTCGAGCAGTACTTC	CASSAGLAGVEQYF
TRBV28	TRBJ1-2	many	TRBD1	TGTGCCAGCACGGGACAGGGGGCGCGTTATTATGGCTACACCTTC	CASTGQGARYYGYTF
TRBV5-5	TRBJ2-7	-	-	TGTGCCAGCAGCTGGGGCTCCGAGCAGTACTTC	CASSWGSEQYF
TRBV7-2	TRBJ1-2	-	TRBD1	TGTGCCAGCAGCCCGGGACAGGGGCCTTTCTATGGCTACACCTTC	CASSPGQGPFYGYTF
TRBV5-6	TRBJ2-3	-	TRBD2	TGTGCCAGCAGCTCTAGCGGAACAGATACGCAGTATTTT	CASSSSGTDTQYF
TRBV2	TRBJ1-2	few	TRBD1	TGTGCCAGCAGTGAGGGGAGGGGGCTGGCTGGCTACACCTTC	CASSEGRGLAGYTF
TRBV4-2	TRBJ1-1	-	-	TGTGCCAGCAGCCAAGATTTGGCGGAGAACACTGAAGCTTTCTTT	CASSQDLAENTEAFF
TRBV19	TRBJ1-5	-	-	TGTGCCACCCGACCGGGGGGATGGGATCAGCCCCAGCATTTT	CATRPGGWDQPQHF
TRBV13	TRBJ2-3	-	-	TGTGCCAGCAGCTTACCCGGGACCGCGGATACGCAGTATTTT	CASSLPGTADTQYF
TRBV7-7	TRBJ2-1	-	TRBD1	TGTGCTAGCAGCTTAGAGGGGGCAGGGAATGAGCAGTTCTTC	CASSLEGAGNEQFF